This T cell receptor (beta chain) was sequenced during a study of OX40 agonist ivuxolimab in advanced cancers. Across the whole study: Treatment of patients was with ivuxolimab, an agonistic anti-OX40 (CD134) antibody.

Findings and limits, study-wide: Expanded clones were, on average, more numerous among CD8+ T cells than CD4+. Compared with others, partial responders at 0.1-3.0 mg/kg displayed clonal expansion among the lowest. There was clonal expansion of CD4+ and CD8+ blood T cells by week 6 at 0.1 to 3.0 mg/kg.

The assay was immunoSEQ multiplex PCR, and TCRdb's table has in-frame clones only and misses some. Of 30,000 or so clones listed, roughly 82% are singletons. Concerning this clone: Its antigen is not known.

CDR1 SGHTA and CDR2 FQGNSA come from the germline V gene. The CDR3 is 16 amino acids. V was clipped by 1 base and J by 3 bases; unmatched bases: 5. The chain uses TRBV7-2 and TRBJ1-2; TRBD1 matches 10 bases. The receptor was derived from an adult with an advanced solid tumor such as melanoma, head and neck, liver or kidney cancer. The sample in question was CD4+ or CD8+ T cells sorted from blood, obtained in a trial of the OX40 agonist ivuxolimab. The CDR3 loop is CASSLGGTGVDYGYTF. The CDR3, as DNA: TGTGCCAGCAGCTTAGGGGGGACAGGGGTCGACTATGGCTACACCTTC. Looking up the rest from reference TRBV7-2 and TRBJ1-2 gives the full variable domain: GAGVSQSPSNKVTEKGKDVELRCDPISGHTALYWYRQSLGQGLEFLIYFQGNSAPDKSGLPSDRFSAERTGGSVSTLTIQRTQQEDSAVYLCASSLGGTGVDYGYTFGSGTRLTVV.